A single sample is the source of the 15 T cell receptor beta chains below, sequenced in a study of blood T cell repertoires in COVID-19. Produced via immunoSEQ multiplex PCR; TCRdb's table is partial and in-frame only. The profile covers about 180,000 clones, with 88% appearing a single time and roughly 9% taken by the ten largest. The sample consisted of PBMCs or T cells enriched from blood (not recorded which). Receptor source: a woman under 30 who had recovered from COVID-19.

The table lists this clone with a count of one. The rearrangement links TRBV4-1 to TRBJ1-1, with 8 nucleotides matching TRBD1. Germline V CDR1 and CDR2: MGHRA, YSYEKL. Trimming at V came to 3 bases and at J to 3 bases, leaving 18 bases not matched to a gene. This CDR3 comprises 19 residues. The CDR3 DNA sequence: TGCGCCAGCAGCCAGCTAGGGACAGGCGAGAGGGGATTTGACACTGAAGCTTTCTTT. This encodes CASSQLGTGERGFDTEAFF.

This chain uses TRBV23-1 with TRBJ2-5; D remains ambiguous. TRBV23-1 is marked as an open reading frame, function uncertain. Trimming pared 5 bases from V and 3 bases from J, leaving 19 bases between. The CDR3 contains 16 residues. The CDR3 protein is CASSYTKHPEKETQYF. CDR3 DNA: TGCGCCAGCAGTTACACTAAACACCCGGAAAAAGAGACCCAGTACTTC.

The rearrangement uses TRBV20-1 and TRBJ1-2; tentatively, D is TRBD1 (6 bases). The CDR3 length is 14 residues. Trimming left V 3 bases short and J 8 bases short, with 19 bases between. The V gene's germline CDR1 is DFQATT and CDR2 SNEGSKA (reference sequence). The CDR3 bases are TGCAGTGCTAGTATGGACAGCGAGGTTGGGGGCTACACCTTC. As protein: CSASMDSEVGGYTF.

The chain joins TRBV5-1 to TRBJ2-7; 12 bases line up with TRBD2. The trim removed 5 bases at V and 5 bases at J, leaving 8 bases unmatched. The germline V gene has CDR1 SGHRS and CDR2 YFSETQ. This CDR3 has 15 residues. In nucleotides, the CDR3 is TGCGCCAGCAGGATACTAGCGGGAGGTAGCAACGAGCAGTACTTC. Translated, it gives CASRILAGGSNEQYF.

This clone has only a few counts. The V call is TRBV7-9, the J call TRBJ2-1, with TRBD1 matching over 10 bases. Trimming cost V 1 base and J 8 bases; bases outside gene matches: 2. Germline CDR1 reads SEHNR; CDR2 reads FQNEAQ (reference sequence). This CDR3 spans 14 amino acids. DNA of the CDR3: TGTGCCAGCAGCTTAGGGACAGGGGGTTATGAGCAGTTCTTC. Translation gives CASSLGTGGYEQFF.

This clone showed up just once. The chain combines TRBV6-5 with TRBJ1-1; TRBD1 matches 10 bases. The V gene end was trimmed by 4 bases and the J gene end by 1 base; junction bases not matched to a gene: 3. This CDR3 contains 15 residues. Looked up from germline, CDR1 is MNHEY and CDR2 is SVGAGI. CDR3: CASSLTGGTNTEAFF. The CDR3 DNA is TGTGCCAGCAGTTTGACAGGGGGCACGAACACTGAAGCTTTCTTT.

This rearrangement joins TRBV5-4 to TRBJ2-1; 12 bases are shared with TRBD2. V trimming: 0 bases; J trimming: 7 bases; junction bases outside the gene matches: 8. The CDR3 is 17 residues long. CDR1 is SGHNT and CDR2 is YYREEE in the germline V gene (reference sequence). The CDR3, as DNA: TGTGCCAGCAGCTTGGGGGGGGCTAGCGGGAGGGTGAATGAGCAGTTCTTC. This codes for CASSLGGASGRVNEQFF.

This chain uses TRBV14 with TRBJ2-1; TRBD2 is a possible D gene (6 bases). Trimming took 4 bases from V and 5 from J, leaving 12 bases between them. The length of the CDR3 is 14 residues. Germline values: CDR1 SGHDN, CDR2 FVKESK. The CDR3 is CASSRGTVHNEQFF. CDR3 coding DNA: TGTGCCAGCAGCCGCGGGACGGTCCACAATGAGCAGTTCTTC.

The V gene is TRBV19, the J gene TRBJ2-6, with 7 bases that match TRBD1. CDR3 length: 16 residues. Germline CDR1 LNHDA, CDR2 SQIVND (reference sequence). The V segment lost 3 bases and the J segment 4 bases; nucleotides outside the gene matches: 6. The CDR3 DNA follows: TGTGCCAGTAGTATCCACAGGGGATCGGGGGCCAACGTCCTGACTTTC. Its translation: CASSIHRGSGANVLTF.

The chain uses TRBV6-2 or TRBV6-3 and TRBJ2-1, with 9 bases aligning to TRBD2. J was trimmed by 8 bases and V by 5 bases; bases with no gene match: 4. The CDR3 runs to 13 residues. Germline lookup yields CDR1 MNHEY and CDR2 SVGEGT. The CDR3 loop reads CASSPRLADEQFF. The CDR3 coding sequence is TGTGCCAGCAGTCCGAGACTAGCGGATGAGCAGTTCTTC.

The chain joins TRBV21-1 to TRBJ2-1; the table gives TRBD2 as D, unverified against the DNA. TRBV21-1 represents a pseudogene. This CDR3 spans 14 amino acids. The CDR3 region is CASSKGSGYNEQFF. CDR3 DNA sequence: TGTGCCAGCAGCAAAGGCTCCGGTTACAATGAGCAGTTCTTC.

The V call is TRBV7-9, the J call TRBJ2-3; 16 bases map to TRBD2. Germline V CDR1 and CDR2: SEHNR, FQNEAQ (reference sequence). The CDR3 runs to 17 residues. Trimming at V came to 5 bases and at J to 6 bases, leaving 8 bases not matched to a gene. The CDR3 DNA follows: TGTGCCAGCAGCGCCCAACCGGGACTAGCGGGGGGGGATACGCAGTATTTT. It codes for CASSAQPGLAGGDTQYF.

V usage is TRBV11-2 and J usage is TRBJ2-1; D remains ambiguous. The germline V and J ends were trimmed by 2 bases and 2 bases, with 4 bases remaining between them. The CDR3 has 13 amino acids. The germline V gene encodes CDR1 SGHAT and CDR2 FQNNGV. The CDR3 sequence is CASSLSAYNEQFF. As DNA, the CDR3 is TGTGCCAGCAGCTTAAGCGCCTACAATGAGCAGTTCTTC.

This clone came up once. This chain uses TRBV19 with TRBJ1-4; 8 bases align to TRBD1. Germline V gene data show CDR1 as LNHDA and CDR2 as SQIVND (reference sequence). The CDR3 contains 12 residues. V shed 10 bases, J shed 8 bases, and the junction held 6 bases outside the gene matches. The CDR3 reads CATWGQEEKLFF. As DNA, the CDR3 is TGTGCCACTTGGGGACAGGAGGAAAAACTGTTTTTT. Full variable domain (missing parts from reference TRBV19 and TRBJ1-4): DGGITQSPKYLFRKEGQNVTLSCEQNLNHDAMYWYRQDPGQGLRLIYYSQIVNDFQKGDIAEGYSVSREKKESFPLTVTSAQKNPTAFYLCATWGQEEKLFFGSGTQLSVL.

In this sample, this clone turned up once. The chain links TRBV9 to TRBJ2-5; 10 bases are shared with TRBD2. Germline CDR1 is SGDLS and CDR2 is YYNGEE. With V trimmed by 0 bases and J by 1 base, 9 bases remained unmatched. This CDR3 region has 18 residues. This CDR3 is CASSVGLSASGGQETQYF. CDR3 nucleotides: TGTGCCAGCAGCGTAGGGTTATCGGCTAGCGGGGGCCAAGAGACCCAGTACTTC.